This T cell receptor (beta chain) was captured in a study of blood T cell repertoires in COVID-19. Germline V CDR1 and CDR2: SGHRS, YFSETQ. Trimming removed 0 bases at V and 0 bases at J, with 12 bases between. The CDR3 covers 17 residues. Produced via immunoSEQ multiplex PCR; TCRdb's table is partial and in-frame only. This sample has about 260,000 clones; around 80% occur once, and the top ten carry 1.9%. Sequenced material: peripheral blood. The chain combines TRBV5-1 with TRBJ2-2; weak D call: TRBD2 (5 bases). This receptor was taken from a woman at least 80 years old with acute or convalescent COVID-19. CDR3 loop: CASSLASRGTNTGELFF. CDR3 nucleotides: TGCGCCAGCAGCTTGGCCTCCCGGGGAACGAACACCGGGGAGCTGTTTTTT.